This TCR beta chain stems from a study of technical replicates of blood from four donors. Repertoires were generated with immunoSEQ multiplex PCR, while TCRdb's copy carries only in-frame clones and drops some. Of 70,000 to 75,000 clones listed, roughly 94% are singletons. Germline CDR1 reads SEHNR; CDR2 reads FQNEAQ (reference sequence). The CDR3 has 15 residues. Deletions cut 3 bases from V and 1 base from J, with 10 bases between. This clone was picked up a small number of times. Input material: T cells isolated from PBMCs. The sequence was obtained from a human donor in good health. The rearrangement uses TRBV7-9 and TRBJ1-3; unclear D gene. The CDR3 loop reads CASSFPGHSGNTIYF. CDR3 DNA: TGTGCCAGCAGCTTTCCAGGTCATTCTGGAAACACCATATATTTT. The whole variable domain, remainder taken from reference TRBV7-9 and TRBJ1-3, is DTGVSQNPRHKITKRGQNVTFRCDPISEHNRLYWYRQTLGQGPEFLTYFQNEAQLEKSRLLSDRFSAERPKGSFSTLEIQRTEQGDSAMYLCASSFPGHSGNTIYFGEGSWLTVV.